This is a list of T cell receptor beta chains from one sample in a study of T-cell reconstitution after alpha-beta-depleted transplantation in children. Via MiXCR, TCRdb re-called the PCR reads, giving one row per CDR3 protein. The sample lists about 360,000 distinct CDR3 sequences; roughly 15% were seen once. The material was PBMCs, obtained from the stem cell graft. The source is a human donor who donated a stem cell graft to a child with Fanconi anemia. The CDR3 runs from the conserved cysteine through the conserved F or W. The D gene is left open where the match is weak. Only some rows state a clone size, as once, few, many or a class for expanded clones.

J | length | V | size | D | DNA | CDR3
TRBJ2-1 | 15 | TRBV9 | many | NA | TGTGCCAGCAGCGTAGCGACAGGACCTTACAATGAGCAGTTCTTC | CASSVATGPYNEQFF
TRBJ2-1 | 14 | TRBV2 | few | NA | TGTGCCAGCAGCGGAGCCCTAGGTTACAATGAGCAGTTCTTC | CASSGALGYNEQFF
TRBJ2-3 | 15 | TRBV5-4 | many | NA | TGTGCCAGCAGCTTGGGAACAGACGTCACAGATACGCAGTATTTT | CASSLGTDVTDTQYF
TRBJ1-3 | 16 | TRBV25-1 | many | NA | TGTGCCAGCAGTGGCCATCGTGGCCCTTCTGGAAACACCATATATTTT | CASSGHRGPSGNTIYF
TRBJ2-1 | 14 | TRBV7-9 | few | TRBD1 | TGTGCCAGCAGCGATCGGGACAGGGTGAATGAGCAGTTCTTC | CASSDRDRVNEQFF
TRBJ1-1 | 15 | TRBV6-1 | few | NA | TGTGCCAGCAGGCCGCCGGGACGCCTGAACACTGAAGCTTTCTTT | CASRPPGRLNTEAFF
TRBJ2-3 | 16 | TRBV12-3/TRBV12-4 | many | NA | TGTGCCAGCAGTTTTGGGGGATCAGGGAGCACAGATACGCAGTATTTT | CASSFGGSGSTDTQYF
TRBJ2-4 | 14 | TRBV9 | NA | NA | TGTGCCAGCAGCGCCGGGACAGCCAAAAACATTCAGTACTTC | CASSAGTAKNIQYF
TRBJ2-1 | 12 | TRBV6-2/TRBV6-3 | many | NA | TGTGCCAGCAGTTACTTCGGCAATGAGCAGTTCTTC | CASSYFGNEQFF
TRBJ2-7 | 14 | TRBV14 | many | NA | TGTGCCAGCAGCCAAGCTTTGCAAGCCTACGAGCAGTACTTC | CASSQALQAYEQYF
TRBJ1-1 | 13 | TRBV12-3/TRBV12-4 | many | NA | TGTGCCAGCGCGGGACTTCTGAACACTGAAGCTTTCTTT | CASAGLLNTEAFF
TRBJ1-1 | 14 | TRBV4-2 | few | NA | TGTGCCAGCAGCCCGGGACTTACGAACACTGAAGCTTTCTTT | CASSPGLTNTEAFF
TRBJ2-3 | 17 | TRBV4-3 | few | NA | TGCGCCAGCAGCCAAGAAGTCTCTGGGGCCACCACAGATACGCAGTATTTT | CASSQEVSGATTDTQYF
TRBJ2-2 | 14 | TRBV10-3 | many | NA | TGTGCCATCAGTGGGGCGGAGAGCACCGGGGAGCTGTTTTTT | CAISGAESTGELFF
TRBJ2-2 | 12 | TRBV6-2/TRBV6-3 | many | NA | TGTGCCAGCAGTTCCCCTGGTGGGGAGCTGTTTTTT | CASSSPGGELFF
TRBJ1-2 | 15 | TRBV20-1 | NA | TRBD1 | TGCAGTGCTAGAGATGCTTTGGGACAGAACTATGGCTACACCTTC | CSARDALGQNYGYTF
TRBJ2-7 | 14 | TRBV20-1 | many | NA | TGCAGTGCCCCCGTGGGGGTAAGCTCCTACGAGCAGTACTTC | CSAPVGVSSYEQYF
TRBJ1-1 | 14 | TRBV28 | many | NA | TGTGCCAGCAGCCTCGGCTCGTCAGTGGCTGAAGCTTTCTTT | CASSLGSSVAEAFF
TRBJ2-7 | 14 | TRBV7-2 | many | TRBD2 | TGTGCCAGCAGTTTTAGCGGGGGGGAGTGGGAGCAGTACTTC | CASSFSGGEWEQYF
TRBJ2-2 | 12 | TRBV24-1 | NA | NA | TGTGCCACCAGTGAATTCCCCGGGGAGCTGTTTTTT | CATSEFPGELFF
TRBJ2-2 | 14 | TRBV7-9 | NA | NA | TGTGCCAGCAGCTTAGAAGGGATGACCGGGGAGCTGTTTTTT | CASSLEGMTGELFF
TRBJ1-2 | 13 | TRBV7-8 | NA | NA | TGTGCCAGCAGCTTAGAGGCAGGGGAAGGCTACACCTTC | CASSLEAGEGYTF
TRBJ2-3 | 15 | TRBV7-7 | many | TRBD2 | TGTGCCAGCAGCCGGGGACTAGCGGGGTCAGATACGCAGTATTTT | CASSRGLAGSDTQYF
TRBJ2-2 | 17 | TRBV7-6 | few | TRBD2 | TGTGCCAGCAGCCCGGTGGGACTAGCGGGGAGCACCGGGGAGCTGTTTTTT | CASSPVGLAGSTGELFF
TRBJ2-7 | 11 | TRBV30 | NA | NA | TGTGCCTGGAGTGCGGCCTACGAGCAGTACTTC | CAWSAAYEQYF
TRBJ2-7 | 14 | TRBV7-8 | many | NA | TGTGCCAGCAGCTTGGGGGAGTCCTCCTACGAGCAGTACTTC | CASSLGESSYEQYF
TRBJ2-1 | 12 | TRBV29-1 | many | NA | TGCAGCGTTGGGGACGGTTACAATGAGCAGTTCTTC | CSVGDGYNEQFF
TRBJ1-1 | 15 | TRBV25-1 | NA | NA | TGTGCCAGCAGGGACAGTCGTACCCCGGGGACTGAAGCTTTCTTT | CASRDSRTPGTEAFF
TRBJ2-5 | 14 | TRBV20-1 | few | TRBD2 | TGCAGTGCTAGCGAGACTAGCGGGGGCCAGACCCAGTACTTC | CSASETSGGQTQYF
TRBJ1-3 | 16 | TRBV6-1 | NA | TRBD1 | TGTGCCAGCAGAGGTCAGGGGGGAGTAAACCGAAACACCATATATTTT | CASRGQGGVNRNTIYF
TRBJ1-1 | 14 | TRBV5-1 | NA | TRBD1 | TGCGCCAGCAACAGGGACAGCGGGAACACTGAAGCTTTCTTT | CASNRDSGNTEAFF
TRBJ1-5 | 15 | TRBV4-2 | few | NA | TGTGCCAGCAGCCAAGATGGGGGCCCGGGGCAGCCCCAGCATTTT | CASSQDGGPGQPQHF
TRBJ2-3 | 18 | TRBV24-1 | many | TRBD2 | TGTGCCACCAGTGATACCCTCAGACTAGCGGGGGGCACAGATACGCAGTATTTT | CATSDTLRLAGGTDTQYF
TRBJ2-6 | 16 | TRBV11-2 | few | NA | TGTGCCAGCAGCCACCTACGAAGCTCTGGGGCCAACGTCCTGACTTTC | CASSHLRSSGANVLTF
TRBJ1-1 | 14 | TRBV4-2 | few | NA | TGTGCCAGCAGCCAATTTGTCGGAGGGAGTAGAGCTTTCTTT | CASSQFVGGSRAFF
TRBJ2-2 | 13 | TRBV20-1 | NA | NA | TGCAGTGCTAGACAGCAAAACACCGGGGAGCTGTTTTTT | CSARQQNTGELFF
TRBJ1-2 | 13 | TRBV5-1 | NA | NA | TGCGCCAGCAGCTTGGAAGGGTTAGGTGGCTACACCTTC | CASSLEGLGGYTF
TRBJ2-7 | 15 | TRBV5-6 | few | TRBD1 | TGTGCCAGCAGTCCAGGACAGGGTGTCACCTACGAGCAGTACTTC | CASSPGQGVTYEQYF
TRBJ1-2 | 14 | TRBV20-1 | few | NA | TGCAGTGCTAGAGAAAAACACAATAACTATGGCTACACCTTC | CSAREKHNNYGYTF
TRBJ1-2 | 16 | TRBV3-1 | NA | NA | TGTGCCAGCAGCCAAGTAGATACAACCTATAACTATGGCTACACCTTC | CASSQVDTTYNYGYTF